These 20 T cell receptor beta chains were all obtained from the same sample, sequenced in a study of T-cell memory formation after mild COVID-19 (dated by TCRdb to the early 2020s). The library was generated by 5' RACE. TCRdb lists the instrument as Illumina NovaSeq 6000. The public sequencing data were trimmed at Q25 with fastp and processed into clonotypes with MiXCR by TCRdb, which kept only in-frame beta chains. Duplicate CDR3 protein sequences are folded into a single record with the most common DNA and genes. The sample table contains tens of thousands of distinct CDR3 sequences; only one count was recorded for approximately 15% of them. 31% of the sample is in the top ten clones. Sequences were obtained from PBMCs or a T cell subset sorted from them (not recorded which). The source of these receptors is an adult woman who had mild COVID-19 (a few samples of this study predate the infection). The sample titles of this study are shuffled in the database, so cell type and time point are left out; the donor was told from shared clones.

The sample holds a few counts of this clonotype. The rearrangement links TRBV30 to TRBJ2-2, with 14 bases aligning to TRBD2. CDR1 and CDR2 (germline): GTSNPN, SVGIG (reference sequence). The CDR3 spans 16 residues. V dropped 6 bases and J dropped 5; count of bases not matched to a gene: 8. The CDR3 nucleotides are TGTGCCTGCAAGACTAGCGGGGGGGAAAGAACCGGGGAGCTGTTTTTT. Amino acids: CACKTSGGERTGELFF.

The rearrangement uses TRBV4-2 and TRBJ2-7, with D perhaps matching TRBD2 (6 bases). Germline loops: CDR1 LGHNA, CDR2 YNFKEQ. CDR3 length equals 16 residues. Trimming shortened V by 0 bases and J by 3 bases, and 15 bases separated the two germline ends. The CDR3 region is CASSQDPGGEFYEQYF. CDR3 sequence (DNA): TGTGCCAGCAGCCAAGATCCCGGGGGAGAGTTCTACGAGCAGTACTTC.

CDR3 coding DNA: TGTGCCAGCAGCTCGAACCAGGGGGTTAACACTGAAGCTTTCTTT. Its translation is CASSSNQGVNTEAFF. The rearrangement joins TRBV13 to TRBJ1-1; 7 positions match TRBD1. The trim removed 4 bases at V and 2 bases at J, leaving 7 bases unmatched. The CDR3 is 15 residues long. From germline, CDR1 is PRHDT and CDR2 FYEKMQ (reference sequence).

V usage is TRBV5-8 and J usage is TRBJ2-1; 11 positions agree with TRBD2. Germline assignment: CDR1 SGHTS and CDR2 YDEGEE. J gave up 8 bases and V 1 base, and 5 bases lay outside the gene matches. The CDR3 sequence is 15 residues long. In DNA, the CDR3 is TGTGCCAGCAGCTTGCGGCTAGCGGGGGGCCATGAGCAGTTCTTC. Protein product: CASSLRLAGGHEQFF. The full variable domain, completed using reference TRBV5-8 and TRBJ2-1, is EAGVTQSPTHLIKTRGQQATLRCSPISGHTSVYWYQQALGLGLQFLLWYDEGEERNRGNFPPRFSGRQFPNYSSELNVNALELEDSALYLCASSLRLAGGHEQFFGPGTRLTVL.

The chain couples TRBV7-9 to TRBJ2-1; 13 bases line up with TRBD2. Germline CDR1 and CDR2: SEHNR and FQNEAQ (reference sequence). The J segment lost 4 bases and the V segment lost 4 bases, leaving 13 bases of the junction unmatched. The CDR3 length is 19 residues. The CDR3 DNA reads TGTGCCAGCAGCTCCTCTCCGGGACTAGCGGGACCAATGTACAATGAGCAGTTCTTC. Its protein is CASSSSPGLAGPMYNEQFF.

This rearrangement joins TRBV24-1 to TRBJ2-7; 10 nucleotides match TRBD1. J gave up 5 bases and V 8 bases, and 5 bases lay outside the gene matches. The germline gives CDR1 KGHDR, CDR2 SFDVKD. There are 13 residues in the CDR3. CDR3 bases: TGTGCCACCAACCGGGACAGGGGCGACGAGCAGTACTTC. This translates into CATNRDRGDEQYF.

This chain links TRBV24-1 with TRBJ2-5, with D possibly being TRBD1 or TRBD2 (6 bases each). This CDR3 comprises 15 residues. Germline-derived CDR1 and CDR2 are KGHDR and SFDVKD. V dropped 1 base and J dropped 5 bases, with 13 bases sitting between them. CDR3 DNA: TGTGCCACCAGTGATTTACAACAGGGAGGCGAGACCCAGTACTTC. This translates into CATSDLQQGGETQYF.

This clonotype was counted only a few times. The V gene is TRBV11-3, the J gene TRBJ2-1; D not resolved. V shed 7 bases and J shed 6 bases, with 13 bases lying between them. The CDR3 loop spans 13 amino acids. Germline values: CDR1 SGHNT, CDR2 YENEEA. The CDR3 protein is CASTYVDSNEQFF. CDR3 coding DNA: TGTGCCAGCACCTATGTGGATAGCAATGAGCAGTTCTTC.

This clonotype was seen a handful of times. This chain connects TRBV18 to TRBJ2-7, with D perhaps TRBD1 or TRBD2 (5 bases each). Trimming left V 3 bases short and J 3 bases short, with 9 bases between. The germline V gene encodes CDR1 KGHSH and CDR2 LQKENI. This CDR3 has 13 amino acids. The CDR3: CASSPGDGYEQYF. The CDR3 region has the DNA TGTGCCAGCTCACCCGGGGACGGCTACGAGCAGTACTTC.

This clonotype has a handful of counts. The J gene is TRBJ2-3, the V gene TRBV3-1; 10 bases match TRBD2. The CDR3 is 16 residues long. The germline CDR1 and CDR2 sequences are LGHDT and YNNKEL (reference sequence). After removal of 4 bases from V and 7 bases from J, the junction contained 11 bases not matched to a gene. The CDR3 loop is CASSPSSGRGQYTQYF. The CDR3 DNA sequence: TGTGCCAGCAGCCCTTCGAGCGGGAGGGGTCAATATACGCAGTATTTT.

This chain links TRBV6-1 with TRBJ2-3, with a weak D call TRBD1 (5 bases). Germline assignment: CDR1 MNHNS and CDR2 SASEGT. V dropped 6 bases and J dropped 3 bases, with 16 bases sitting between them. The CDR3 is 15 amino acids. The DNA for the CDR3 is TGTGCCAGCAGATTTGTCAGGGAAGGTACAGATACGCAGTATTTT. Amino acid sequence: CASRFVREGTDTQYF.

The chain combines TRBV9 with TRBJ2-7; D may be TRBD1 (5 bases). CDR1 SGDLS and CDR2 YYNGEE come from the germline V gene. The CDR3 is made up of 13 amino acids. Between the trimmed V and J ends, which lost 3 bases and 3 bases, there was a span of 10 bases. The CDR3 here is CASSEGLNYEQYF. CDR3 DNA: TGTGCCAGCAGCGAGGGGCTGAACTACGAGCAGTACTTC. Based on the CDR3 plus reference TRBV9 and TRBJ2-7, the full variable domain is DSGVTQTPKHLITATGQRVTLRCSPRSGDLSVYWYQQSLDQGLQFLIQYYNGEERAKGNILERFSAQQFPDLHSELNLSSLELGDSALYFCASSEGLNYEQYFGPGTRLTVT.

The rearrangement joins TRBV7-8 to TRBJ2-7; TRBD2 aligns across 8 bases. V lost 4 bases, J lost 4 bases, and 6 bases stayed unmatched. The CDR3 has 14 amino acids. Germline-derived CDR1 and CDR2 are SGHVS and FQNEAQ. The CDR3 sequence: CASSYPGLVYEQYF. For the CDR3, the DNA is TGTGCCAGCAGCTACCCGGGACTAGTTTACGAGCAGTACTTC.

This chain uses TRBV12-3 or TRBV12-4 with TRBJ2-3, with D unclear. V lost 7 bases and J lost 5, with 7 bases in between. The CDR3 is made up of 11 amino acids. CDR3 sequence (DNA): TGTGCCAGCACCTGGGGAGATACGCAGTATTTT. The encoded protein is CASTWGDTQYF.

This clonotype was picked up a small number of times. This chain links TRBV27 with TRBJ2-7, with D perhaps TRBD1 or TRBD2 (5 bases each). The germline V gene encodes CDR1 MNHEY and CDR2 SMNVEV (reference sequence). Trimming took off 4 bases at V and 7 bases at J, with 8 bases between the two ends. This CDR3 spans 11 amino acids. The CDR3 nucleotides are TGTGCCAGCAGTTCCTGGGGGGAGCAGTACTTC. As protein: CASSSWGEQYF.

The chain has TRBV24-1 and TRBJ2-2; D is unclear. CDR3 size: 13 residues. Trimming took 5 bases from V and 0 from J, leaving 3 bases between them. The germline V gene has CDR1 KGHDR and CDR2 SFDVKD. The CDR3: CATSAPNTGELFF. DNA for the CDR3: TGTGCCACCAGTGCCCCGAACACCGGGGAGCTGTTTTTT.

This clonotype was found a few times. V gene TRBV7-9 combines with J gene TRBJ2-7; D gene uncertain. This CDR3 contains 15 residues. V was trimmed by 0 bases and J by 3 bases, leaving 12 bases between them. Germline lookup yields CDR1 SEHNR and CDR2 FQNEAQ (reference sequence). CDR3 protein: CASSLAPGPDYEQYF. The CDR3 DNA is TGTGCCAGCAGCTTAGCGCCAGGCCCCGACTACGAGCAGTACTTC. The full variable domain, in which reference TRBV7-9 and TRBJ2-7 provide the parts outside the CDR3, is DTGVSQNPRHKITKRGQNVTFRCDPISEHNRLYWYRQTLGQGPEFLTYFQNEAQLEKSRLLSDRFSAERPKGSFSTLEIQRTEQGDSAMYLCASSLAPGPDYEQYFGPGTRLTVT.

The rearrangement links TRBV3-1 to TRBJ2-1; D ambiguous. V was cut by 0 bases and J by 0 bases, with 9 bases left in between. Germline CDR1 reads LGHDT; CDR2 reads YNNKEL (reference sequence). The CDR3 is 16 residues long. The CDR3 bases are TGTGCCAGCAGCCAAGAGGGCCTAAGCTCCTACAATGAGCAGTTCTTC. It codes for CASSQEGLSSYNEQFF.

The chain joins TRBV20-1 to TRBJ2-7, with D maybe TRBD2 (5 bases). V was clipped by 1 base and J by 0 bases, with 13 bases between them. The CDR3 is 15 amino acids. Germline V lookup: CDR1 DFQATT, CDR2 SNEGSKA (reference sequence). This CDR3 reads CSARGRTLSSYEQYF. CDR3 bases: TGCAGTGCTAGAGGTCGGACTTTGAGCTCCTACGAGCAGTACTTC.

This clonotype was observed a handful of times. The chain is built from TRBV19 and TRBJ2-7; D uncertain. The CDR3 is 13 amino acids. The germline V gene encodes CDR1 LNHDA and CDR2 SQIVND (reference sequence). Trimming removed 1 base from V and 3 bases from J, with 7 bases in between. The CDR3, as DNA: TGTGCCAGTAGTATAGTTCCGGACTACGAGCAGTACTTC. Its translation is CASSIVPDYEQYF.